This T cell receptor (beta chain) was identified in a study of control samples from healthy donors and cancer patients. Libraries were prepared by immunoSEQ multiplex PCR; TCRdb keeps only in-frame clonotypes and omits some of them. The profile covers 150,000 to 200,000 clones, with 90% appearing a single time and around 1.4% taken by the ten largest. CDR3 length equals 14 residues. J lost 9 bases, V lost 7 bases, and 14 bases had no gene match. Germline loops: CDR1 ENHRY, CDR2 SYGVKD. The sequence derives from a woman aged 50 to 60 in good health. J is TRBJ2-7 and V is TRBV10-3, with 8 bases identical to TRBD1. Sequenced: blood. The CDR3 reads CAITDRDRSKGQYF. The DNA of the CDR3 is TGTGCCATCACCGATCGGGACAGGAGTAAAGGGCAGTACTTC.